This T cell receptor beta chain was observed in a study of T-cell reconstitution after alpha-beta-depleted transplantation in children. The library targeted TCRbeta and was prepared with unique molecular identifiers. TCRdb passed the PCR reads through MiXCR, listing each CDR3 protein once. The sample lists about 640,000 distinct CDR3 sequences; roughly 17% were seen once. The CDR3 length is 13 residues. Trimming removed 5 bases at V and 5 bases at J, with 10 bases between. V and J are TRBV12-3 or TRBV12-4 and TRBJ1-5; TRBD1 is a possible D gene (5 bases). The sequence derives from a human donor who donated a stem cell graft to a child with acute myeloid leukemia. Sequenced here: PBMCs from the stem cell graft donor, sampled from the stem cell graft. The CDR3 region is CASSLQEYQPQHF. The DNA of the CDR3 is TGTGCCAGCAGTCTACAGGAATATCAGCCCCAGCATTTT.